This record looks at one T cell receptor (beta chain) sequence and its context. The sample belongs to a study of blood T cell repertoires in COVID-19. Looking at the study overall: Italy, Spain and the United States were the sources of the convalescent and acute COVID-19 samples.

Data came from immunoSEQ multiplex PCR; TCRdb stores just in-frame clones and leaves some out. The sample has roughly 180,000 clones; around 77% are singletons. This CDR3 comprises 11 residues. Trimming took 2 bases from V and 4 from J, leaving 2 bases between them. Germline V gene lookup returns CDR1 MNHNY and CDR2 SVGAGI (reference sequence). The gene calls are TRBV6-6 and TRBJ2-5, with D unclear. The specimen sequenced was peripheral blood. The receptor comes from a man aged 60 to 75 with active or convalescent COVID-19. The chain's CDR3 is CASSYRETQYF. The CDR3 nucleotides read TGTGCCAGCAGTTACCGAGAGACCCAGTACTTC.